This paragraph reports one T cell receptor (beta chain). The data stem from a study of shared T cell receptors in the human thymus. Generated by immunoSEQ multiplex PCR, the TCRdb table keeps only in-frame clones and is missing some. Altogether approximately 400,000 clones are present, approximately 95% being singletons, with the ten largest covering roughly 0.02%. The CDR3 length is 15 residues. V shed 0 bases and J 8 bases; nucleotides not matched to a gene: 5. The germline V gene has CDR1 SGDLS and CDR2 YYNGEE. Sequencing was performed on thymocytes. The sequence was collected from a human donor. The V call is TRBV9, the J call TRBJ1-2, with 12 bases aligning to TRBD1. CDR3 DNA: TGTGCCAGCAGCGTAGTGGGACAGGGGGCAGAGGGCTACACCTTC. Its translation is CASSVVGQGAEGYTF.